This TCR beta chain was captured in a study of blood T cell repertoires in COVID-19. Only one count was recorded for this clone. The assay was immunoSEQ multiplex PCR, and TCRdb's table has in-frame clones only and misses some. The sample consists of around 200,000 clones, roughly nine tenths of them appearing once. The sequence came from a man aged 65 to 85 with active or convalescent COVID-19. The sample taken for sequencing was peripheral blood.

As DNA, the CDR3 is TGTGCCAGCAGCTCAAGGGCAGGGGTCGGAAAGAACACTGAAGCTTTCTTT. Translated, it gives CASSSRAGVGKNTEAFF. V is TRBV7-3 and J is TRBJ1-1, with D perhaps matching TRBD1 (6 bases). The V end was cut by 4 bases, the J end by 1 base, with 19 bases between. The CDR3 covers 17 residues. From germline, CDR1 is SGHTA and CDR2 FQGTGA.